A selection of T cell receptor beta chains follows, all from one sample in a study of response to subunit inactivated influenza vaccine. TCRdb independently ran MiXCR on the RT-PCR reads; one entry per CDR3 protein. The table records 200,000 to 300,000 distinct CDR3 sequences, 12% of them present only once. The material was non-naive T cells sorted from PBMCs, obtained 14 to 15 days before vaccination. These receptors came from a man aged 50-60 years who received an inactivated influenza vaccine. CDR3s include the opening cysteine and the closing phenylalanine or tryptophan. A D gene is named only where the DNA matches it firmly. Clone size appears in some rows only: once, few, many, or a class for an expanded clone.

TRBJ2-1 | few | TRBV28 | TRBD2 | CASSPWRTSGSSYNEQFF | TGTGCCAGCAGCCCCTGGCGCACTAGCGGGAGCTCCTACAATGAGCAGTTCTTC
TRBJ1-1 | NA | TRBV7-2 | TRBD1 | CASSAGQGNTEAFF | TGTGCCAGCAGCGCGGGACAGGGAAACACTGAAGCTTTCTTT
TRBJ2-1 | NA | TRBV10-3 | TRBD2 | CAISESTGRAGNEQFF | TGTGCCATCAGTGAGTCCACCGGGAGGGCCGGGAATGAGCAGTTCTTC
TRBJ2-1 | NA | TRBV29-1 | NA | CSVLGLANEQFF | TGCAGCGTTCTTGGTTTGGCGAATGAGCAGTTCTTC
TRBJ1-1 | NA | TRBV12-3/TRBV12-4 | TRBD1 | CASSPGTGYWTEAFF | TGTGCCAGCAGTCCGGGGACAGGATATTGGACTGAAGCTTTCTTT
TRBJ2-1 | NA | TRBV5-1 | TRBD1 | CATATGNAYNEQFF | TGCGCCACCGCGACAGGGAACGCCTACAATGAGCAGTTCTTC
TRBJ2-7 | NA | TRBV11-2 | NA | CASSPGRTYEQYF | TGTGCCAGCAGCCCGGGACGCACCTACGAGCAGTACTTC
TRBJ1-2 | NA | TRBV6-1 | TRBD1 | CASRSRTGDYGYTF | TGTGCCAGCAGGTCCCGGACAGGGGACTATGGCTACACCTTC
TRBJ2-1 | few | TRBV6-2/TRBV6-3 | NA | CASRFIESYNEQFF | TGTGCCAGCAGATTTATTGAATCCTACAATGAGCAGTTCTTC
TRBJ2-3 | few | TRBV9 | NA | CASSVDPSVAPHF | TGTGCCAGCAGCGTAGATCCGTCCGTAGCCCCGCATTTT
TRBJ2-5 | many | TRBV11-2 | NA | CASSLGAGRETQYF | TGTGCCAGCAGCTTAGGAGCCGGGAGAGAGACCCAGTACTTC
TRBJ2-5 | NA | TRBV28 | TRBD1 | CASSLDSGQGEETQYF | TGTGCCAGCAGTTTGGATTCGGGACAGGGGGAAGAGACCCAGTACTTC
TRBJ2-7 | few | TRBV11-2 | TRBD2 | CASALAGGPYEQYF | TGTGCCAGCGCACTAGCGGGGGGGCCTTACGAGCAGTACTTC
TRBJ2-2 | NA | TRBV20-1 | TRBD2 | CSARTSLAGDSSGELFF | TGCAGTGCCCGAACGAGTCTAGCGGGGGACTCATCCGGGGAGCTGTTTTTT
TRBJ2-3 | few | TRBV3-1 | NA | CASSLSWSGSTDTQYF | TGTGCCAGCAGCCTCTCCTGGAGCGGGAGCACAGATACGCAGTATTTT
TRBJ2-1 | many | TRBV12-3/TRBV12-4 | NA | CASSFERSYNEQFF | TGTGCCAGCAGTTTTGAGCGGTCCTACAATGAGCAGTTCTTC
TRBJ1-4 | NA | TRBV18 | TRBD1 | CASSMTGTGVNEKLFF | TGTGCCAGCTCAATGACCGGGACAGGGGTCAATGAAAAACTGTTTTTT
TRBJ2-7 | NA | TRBV29-1 | TRBD1 | CRVRGQSSYEQYF | TGCCGCGTGAGGGGGCAATCCTCCTACGAGCAGTACTTC
TRBJ2-3 | many | TRBV15 | NA | CATSRATGRDGTDTQYF | TGTGCCACCAGCAGAGCTACAGGGAGGGACGGCACAGATACGCAGTATTTT
TRBJ2-3 | few | TRBV6-2/TRBV6-3 | TRBD2 | CASSYSRTAGGPRTDTQYF | TGTGCCAGCAGTTACTCGCGGACAGCGGGGGGGCCCCGGACAGATACGCAGTATTTT
TRBJ2-2 | many | TRBV4-1 | TRBD2 | CASSQGPGGRHTGELFF | TGCGCCAGCAGCCAAGGTCCGGGGGGGCGGCACACCGGGGAGCTGTTTTTT
TRBJ2-5 | NA | TRBV3-1 | NA | CASSYRDGTETQYF | TGTGCCAGCAGCTACCGGGACGGAACGGAGACCCAGTACTTC
TRBJ1-2 | many | TRBV5-1 | NA | CASSLQSGNYGYTF | TGCGCCAGCAGCTTGCAGTCAGGGAACTATGGCTACACCTTC
TRBJ2-4 | NA | TRBV7-8 | TRBD2 | CASSPPPWREGRGKNIQYF | TGTGCCAGCAGCCCCCCGCCTTGGCGGGAGGGCCGGGGCAAAAACATTCAGTACTTC
TRBJ2-1 | few | TRBV5-4 | TRBD2 | CASSLEGLAGDSSYNEQFF | TGTGCCAGCAGCTTGGAGGGACTAGCGGGGGACAGCTCCTACAATGAGCAGTTCTTC
TRBJ2-3 | many | TRBV20-1 | TRBD2 | CSARDSLGLAGGTDTQYF | TGCAGTGCTAGAGATTCCCTGGGACTAGCGGGAGGAACAGATACGCAGTATTTT
TRBJ2-7 | few | TRBV3-1 | TRBD1 | CASSPPTRTGRGQYF | TGTGCCAGCAGCCCTCCAACCCGGACAGGCCGAGGGCAGTACTTC
TRBJ2-7 | many | TRBV7-2 | NA | CASSLSRGPYEQYF | TGTGCCAGCAGCTTATCTCGGGGCCCCTACGAGCAGTACTTC
TRBJ1-1 | NA | TRBV18 | NA | CASSPPNSGDTEAFF | TGTGCCAGCTCACCACCGAATTCGGGGGACACTGAAGCTTTCTTT
TRBJ2-7 | few | TRBV7-2 | NA | CASSLVASDEQYF | TGTGCCAGCAGCTTAGTCGCTTCGGACGAGCAGTACTTC
TRBJ2-5 | once | TRBV5-5 | NA | CASSLGWEETQYF | TGTGCCAGCAGCTTAGGATGGGAAGAGACCCAGTACTTC
TRBJ2-1 | many | TRBV10-2 | TRBD2 | CASKVGGEGYEQFF | TGCGCCAGCAAAGTTGGCGGGGAGGGTTATGAGCAGTTCTTC
TRBJ2-2 | NA | TRBV4-2 | TRBD1 | CASSLTGVGNTGELFF | TGTGCCAGCAGCCTCACAGGGGTAGGGAACACCGGGGAGCTGTTTTTT
TRBJ2-7 | many | TRBV4-2 | NA | CASSQDTASYEQYF | TGTGCCAGCAGCCAAGATACAGCCTCCTACGAGCAGTACTTC
TRBJ2-1 | many | TRBV5-6 | TRBD2 | CASSFSRERQFF | TGTGCCAGCAGCTTCTCGCGGGAGAGGCAGTTCTTC
TRBJ1-5 | NA | TRBV28 | TRBD1 | CASSRPRMNRDPGGDQPQHF | TGTGCCAGCAGTAGGCCCCGAATGAACAGGGATCCAGGGGGGGATCAGCCCCAGCATTTT
TRBJ2-2 | NA | TRBV15 | TRBD2 | CATSREAGVLGELFF | TGTGCCACCAGCAGAGAAGCGGGAGTTCTTGGGGAGCTGTTTTTT
TRBJ1-1 | many | TRBV29-1 | TRBD1 | CSVLNRGRTTEAFF | TGCAGCGTCCTAAACAGGGGGCGGACCACTGAAGCTTTCTTT
TRBJ2-7 | NA | TRBV5-1 | NA | CASSLVSADSYEQYF | TGCGCCAGCAGCTTGGTCTCTGCGGACTCTTACGAGCAGTACTTC
TRBJ2-1 | NA | TRBV7-9 | TRBD2 | CASSSGGRDNEQFF | TGTGCCAGCAGTAGCGGGGGGCGGGACAATGAGCAGTTCTTC
TRBJ1-5 | once | TRBV10-2 | NA | CASSVSSPVNNQPQHF | TGCGCCAGCAGTGTTTCCAGTCCAGTAAACAATCAGCCCCAGCATTTT
TRBJ2-3 | NA | TRBV28 | TRBD2 | CASSLLAGVGGTDTQYF | TGTGCCAGCAGTTTATTGGCGGGAGTTGGGGGCACAGATACGCAGTATTTT
TRBJ1-4 | NA | TRBV27 | NA | CASSLSIRAANEKLFF | TGTGCCAGCAGTCTCTCCATAAGGGCGGCTAATGAAAAACTGTTTTTT
TRBJ2-2 | NA | TRBV12-3/TRBV12-4 | TRBD2 | CASRLAGGVGELFF | TGTGCCAGCAGGCTTGCGGGAGGGGTCGGGGAGCTGTTTTTT
TRBJ2-1 | NA | TRBV21-1 | NA | CARIPGREQFF | TGTGCCAGGATACCGGGACGGGAGCAGTTCTTC
TRBJ2-2 | NA | TRBV15 | NA | CATGGTNTGELFF | TGTGCCACCGGGGGGACGAACACCGGGGAGCTGTTTTTT
TRBJ2-7 | few | TRBV7-2 | TRBD2 | CASSLDSSGGYEQYF | TGTGCCAGCAGCTTAGATTCTAGCGGGGGATACGAGCAGTACTTC
TRBJ1-1 | NA | TRBV4-1 | NA | CASSQDHGRNTEAFF | TGCGCCAGCAGCCAAGATCACGGAAGGAACACTGAAGCTTTCTTT
TRBJ2-1 | few | TRBV9 | NA | CASSVASQLGNNEQFF | TGTGCCAGCAGCGTAGCCTCTCAACTAGGAAACAATGAGCAGTTCTTC
TRBJ2-7 | NA | TRBV15 | NA | CATSRDLGHEQYF | TGTGCCACCAGCAGAGATCTGGGACACGAGCAGTACTTC
TRBJ2-3 | NA | TRBV20-1 | TRBD2 | CSRGTSGGRTDTQYF | TGCAGCCGCGGGACTAGCGGGGGCCGCACAGATACGCAGTATTTT
TRBJ2-1 | NA | TRBV6-8 | NA | CASRLDRLQSSYNEQFF | TGTGCCAGCAGACTTGACAGGTTACAGAGCTCCTACAATGAGCAGTTCTTC
TRBJ2-1 | many | TRBV25-1 | TRBD2 | CASSLLAGGLDNEQFF | TGTGCCAGCAGCCTACTAGCGGGAGGTTTGGACAATGAGCAGTTCTTC
TRBJ2-5 | few | TRBV9 | TRBD1 | CASSDTDRGPGETQYF | TGTGCCAGCAGTGACACCGACAGGGGGCCAGGGGAGACCCAGTACTTC
TRBJ1-5 | few | TRBV6-2/TRBV6-3 | NA | CASSFGGGRNQPQHF | TGTGCCAGCAGTTTTGGAGGGGGAAGGAATCAGCCCCAGCATTTT
TRBJ2-2 | NA | TRBV5-1 | TRBD2 | CASSFAGVNTGELFF | TGCGCCAGCAGCTTTGCGGGGGTCAACACCGGGGAGCTGTTTTTT
TRBJ1-6 | few | TRBV12-3/TRBV12-4 | NA | CASSWTVREALHF | TGTGCCAGCAGTTGGACTGTTCGCGAGGCCCTCCACTTT
TRBJ2-3 | NA | TRBV15 | NA | CATSRMGRPAPDTQYF | TGTGCCACCAGCAGGATGGGACGCCCGGCCCCAGATACGCAGTATTTT
TRBJ1-1 | few | TRBV6-2/TRBV6-3 | NA | CASETGLNTEAFF | TGTGCCAGCGAAACAGGATTGAACACTGAAGCTTTCTTT